What follows is one TCR beta chain and its context. Profiled with immunoSEQ multiplex PCR; TCRdb holds only in-frame clones, not every one. The sample has 200,000 to 250,000 clones, over 70% seen once. This record belongs to a study of cytomegalovirus exposure and HLA in healthy donors. The source is a woman aged 25 to 39 in good health and CMV-seropositive. The specimen sequenced was PBMCs.

CDR3 sequence reads: CASNRALGGYEQYF. In DNA form, the CDR3 reads TGTGCCAGCAATAGGGCACTTGGGGGCTACGAGCAGTACTTC. The rearrangement links TRBV28 to TRBJ2-7; D may be TRBD1 or TRBD2 (5 bases each). Germline V gives CDR1 MDHEN, CDR2 SYDVKM. V shed 7 bases and J shed 3 bases, with 16 bases lying between them. CDR3 size: 14 residues.